This is a list of T cell receptor beta chains from one sample in a study of T cell repertoires in cytomegalovirus infection. Their target antigens are unknown. MiXCR was run by TCRdb on the reads, yielding one entry per CDR3 protein. The sample contains about half a million distinct CDR3 sequences, more than 30% of which appear only once. The sample was cultured PBMCs, taken from culture after CMV antigen stimulation. These receptors were obtained from a human donor in good health (CMV status not recorded). Some clones in this sample may be carry-over from other donors' samples. The CDR3 runs from the conserved cysteine through the conserved F or W. The D gene is left open where the match is weak. Part of the rows lack a size; the others show once, few, many or a class for expanded clones.

CDR3nt | CDR3aa | j_gene | d_gene | v_gene | abundance
TGTGCCAGCAGTTCCAAACTAGCGGATCGGGTCAATGAGCAGTTCTTC | CASSSKLADRVNEQFF | TRBJ2-1 | TRBD2 | TRBV12-3/TRBV12-4 | NA
TGTGCCAGCAGCCCGGAGACTAGAGCCACGGAGCTGTTTTTT | CASSPETRATELFF | TRBJ2-2 | NA | TRBV7-2 | NA
TGTGCCAGCAGCCGCGACGAGGGTAGAGGCTACACCTTC | CASSRDEGRGYTF | TRBJ1-2 | NA | TRBV7-3 | many
TGTGCCAGCAGCCAGGCCTACTACGAGCAGTACTTC | CASSQAYYEQYF | TRBJ2-7 | NA | TRBV7-6 | few
TGTGCCAGTCTCCTCGACAGGGAATATTCACCCCTCCACTTT | CASLLDREYSPLHF | TRBJ1-6 | TRBD1 | TRBV6-2/TRBV6-3 | NA
TGCGCCAGCAGCCAAGACCTCAAGAACGGGGAGCTGTTTTTT | CASSQDLKNGELFF | TRBJ2-2 | NA | TRBV4-1 | NA
TGCAGTGCGCAGGCGGCTAGTGGGGGCACAGATACGCAGTATTTT | CSAQAASGGTDTQYF | TRBJ2-3 | NA | TRBV20-1 | NA
TGTGCCAGCAGTTTGGGACTGTCCCATAATGAAAAACTGTTTTTT | CASSLGLSHNEKLFF | TRBJ1-4 | NA | TRBV12-3/TRBV12-4 | once
TGCGCCAGCAGCTTGGAGGGAGGGCCACCAGATACGCAGTATTTT | CASSLEGGPPDTQYF | TRBJ2-3 | TRBD2 | TRBV5-1 | NA
TGTGCCATCGGACTAGCGTTGAACACCGGGGAGCTGTTTTTT | CAIGLALNTGELFF | TRBJ2-2 | TRBD2 | TRBV6-1 | few
TGTGCCAGCACCATACGGGCGGGGTACGAGCAGTACTTC | CASTIRAGYEQYF | TRBJ2-7 | NA | TRBV27 | NA
TGTGCCAGCAGTTTTGTATTCGACAGTGAAGCTTTCTTT | CASSFVFDSEAFF | TRBJ1-1 | NA | TRBV28 | few
TGCGCCAGCAGCCAAGACACGATGGCGGGGGCGACAGTCGGGGAGCTGTTTTTT | CASSQDTMAGATVGELFF | TRBJ2-2 | NA | TRBV4-1 | NA
TGTGCCAGCAGCTTAGTAAATGGAGCCAAAAACATTCAGTACTTC | CASSLVNGAKNIQYF | TRBJ2-4 | NA | TRBV7-2 | many
TGTGCCAGCAGCTTCCGACTGTACAGGGGCAATGAGCAGTTCTTC | CASSFRLYRGNEQFF | TRBJ2-1 | TRBD1 | TRBV7-2 | NA
TGTGCCAGCAGTGAGGGATTAACTAATGAAAAACTGTTTTTT | CASSEGLTNEKLFF | TRBJ1-4 | NA | TRBV2 | NA
TGCAGCGTTGAAGGGGACAGTTACCCAGGAGGCTACACCTTC | CSVEGDSYPGGYTF | TRBJ1-2 | TRBD1 | TRBV29-1 | NA
TGTGCCAGCAGCCCCCGGACAGACCCCGCGCTACATTTT | CASSPRTDPALHF | TRBJ2-3 | NA | TRBV7-9 | NA
TGTGCCAGCAGCCCCCTTTTGGGCACTGAAGCTTTCTTT | CASSPLLGTEAFF | TRBJ1-1 | NA | TRBV7-8 | NA
TGTGCCAGCAGTTCCCTTACTAGCACAGATACGCAGTATTTT | CASSSLTSTDTQYF | TRBJ2-3 | NA | TRBV6-6 | few
TGTGCCAGTAGTATGGGACAGCCCAATCAGCCCCAGCATTTT | CASSMGQPNQPQHF | TRBJ1-5 | TRBD1 | TRBV19 | NA
TGTGCCAGCAGCCAAGATGAGACAGGGACCTACGAGCAGTACTTC | CASSQDETGTYEQYF | TRBJ2-7 | TRBD1 | TRBV14 | NA
TGTGCCAGTAGTCCCTGGGACGGGGGGCTAAATGAGCAGTTCTTC | CASSPWDGGLNEQFF | TRBJ2-1 | NA | TRBV19 | NA
TGCGCCAGCAGTGAGACTAGCGTTGTCAATGAGCAGTTCTTC | CASSETSVVNEQFF | TRBJ2-1 | TRBD2 | TRBV10-1 | NA
TGTGCCAGCAGTTACTCCGGGGATGGGGCTTCAGATACGCAGTATTTT | CASSYSGDGASDTQYF | TRBJ2-3 | NA | TRBV6-2/TRBV6-3 | NA
TGTGCCAGCAGCCTAACCCATGGTGCCGGGTTGGTGGCCAAAAACATTCAGTACTTC | CASSLTHGAGLVAKNIQYF | TRBJ2-4 | NA | TRBV7-9 | NA
TGCGCCAGCAGCCCGACGGTCTCTGGGGCCAACGTCCTGACTTTC | CASSPTVSGANVLTF | TRBJ2-6 | NA | TRBV4-1 | NA
TGTGCCACCGTGGATCCGGGTCTGGGCTATGGCTACACCTTC | CATVDPGLGYGYTF | TRBJ1-2 | NA | TRBV19 | NA
TGTGCCAGTACGGGGAGCGGGAGGGTCACAGATACGCAGTATTTT | CASTGSGRVTDTQYF | TRBJ2-3 | TRBD2 | TRBV19 | NA
TGTGCCAGCAGCTTAGTCGGCTTGGCTAGCGGCGATACGCAGTATTTT | CASSLVGLASGDTQYF | TRBJ2-3 | TRBD2 | TRBV11-2 | few
TGTGCCAGCAGCTCCTATACAGGGACGCCCCAGCATTTT | CASSSYTGTPQHF | TRBJ1-5 | NA | TRBV7-2 | NA
TGTGCCAGCAGTTTGTGGGGGCAAGGTCAGCCCCAGCATTTT | CASSLWGQGQPQHF | TRBJ1-5 | NA | TRBV28 | few
TGCAGCGCCATGATAGCGGTCTGGAGCACAGATACGCAGTATTTT | CSAMIAVWSTDTQYF | TRBJ2-3 | NA | TRBV29-1 | few
TGTGCCACCAGTGATTTGCCGGTTCCGGGACGCAATGAGCAGTTCTTC | CATSDLPVPGRNEQFF | TRBJ2-1 | NA | TRBV24-1 | NA
TGTGCCACCAGCAGAGTCCCCGGGCGGGAGGGAGAGACCCAGTACTTC | CATSRVPGREGETQYF | TRBJ2-5 | TRBD2 | TRBV15 | NA
TGTGCCAGCAGTTACTCAGGGCGGGGGACCCAGTACTTC | CASSYSGRGTQYF | TRBJ2-5 | NA | TRBV6-6 | few
TGTGCCAGCAGCTTTGCGGGAGGACGAAATGAGCAGTTCTTC | CASSFAGGRNEQFF | TRBJ2-1 | TRBD2 | TRBV7-3 | few
TGTGCCAGCAGCTTCAGGGACATCTCCTACAATGAGCAGTTCTTC | CASSFRDISYNEQFF | TRBJ2-1 | NA | TRBV7-2 | NA
TGTGCCAGCAGCTTAGTTGGGGGAGCCTCTGAGCAGTTCTTC | CASSLVGGASEQFF | TRBJ2-1 | NA | TRBV7-2 | many
TGTGCCAGCAAGGGGGAAGCGGGAGGCTACAATGAGCAGTTCTTC | CASKGEAGGYNEQFF | TRBJ2-1 | TRBD2 | TRBV2 | few
TGTGCCAGCAGCCCAGGACAGGGGGTAGGCACTGAAGCTTTCTTT | CASSPGQGVGTEAFF | TRBJ1-1 | TRBD1 | TRBV7-9 | few
TGTGCCACCAGCAGAAATGATGGCAATCAGCCCCAGCATTTT | CATSRNDGNQPQHF | TRBJ1-5 | NA | TRBV15 | few
TGTGCCAGCAGCTCCCCCCTTAAGAGCGGGAGGATGAGCACCGGGGAGCTGTTTTTT | CASSSPLKSGRMSTGELFF | TRBJ2-2 | TRBD2 | TRBV9 | NA
TGTGCCAGCAGCCGCCCCTCCCAGACAGGGTCGGAAGCTTTCTTT | CASSRPSQTGSEAFF | TRBJ1-1 | TRBD1 | TRBV7-2 | many
TGTGCCAGCAGTTATGCCTCGGCCAGCTATAATTCACCCCTCCACTTT | CASSYASASYNSPLHF | TRBJ1-6 | NA | TRBV6-1 | few
TGCAGTGCTCTGACAGGGTATCAGCCCCAGCATTTT | CSALTGYQPQHF | TRBJ1-5 | TRBD1 | TRBV20-1 | NA
TGTGCCAGCAGCTTAGAACGGTTCAGGGATGAGCAGTTCTTC | CASSLERFRDEQFF | TRBJ2-1 | NA | TRBV7-9 | few
TGTGCCAGCAGAACCTTCCGTCCAGGGGCGGTCTATGGCTACACCTTC | CASRTFRPGAVYGYTF | TRBJ1-2 | NA | TRBV6-2/TRBV6-3 | NA
TGTGCCAGCAGCACCATCCCAGGGCCCTACAATGAGCAGTTCTTC | CASSTIPGPYNEQFF | TRBJ2-1 | NA | TRBV7-2 | NA